Listed below are T cell receptor beta chains from one sample, sequenced in a study of CD8 T cells in ankylosing spondylitis. MiXCR was run by TCRdb on the 5' RACE reads, yielding one entry per CDR3 protein. The sample holds approximately 42,000 distinct CDR3 sequences, 11% seen once. Sequenced input: blood, either unsorted or a sorted T cell fraction (not recorded which). The receptors shown here come from a male donor with ankylosing spondylitis or in good health (not recorded which). Each CDR3 is given with its conserved first and last residue. The D gene is left open where the match is weak. For some rows the clone size is stated as once, few or many, or as a class when expanded; others skip it.

v_gene: TRBV20-1; abundance: many; j_gene: TRBJ2-4; d_gene: TRBD1; CDR3aa: CSAREDRNIQYF; CDR3nt: TGCAGTGCTAGAGAGGACAGGAACATTCAGTACTTC
v_gene: TRBV29-1; abundance: many; j_gene: TRBJ2-2; d_gene: TRBD1; CDR3aa: CSVGRTGGSGELFF; CDR3nt: TGCAGCGTTGGAAGGACAGGGGGATCCGGGGAGCTGTTTTTT
v_gene: TRBV3-1; abundance: many; j_gene: TRBJ2-1; d_gene: NA; CDR3aa: CASREVGRPGYNEQFF; CDR3nt: TGTGCCAGCCGTGAAGTAGGGAGGCCAGGGTATAATGAGCAGTTCTTC
v_gene: TRBV5-1; abundance: NA; j_gene: TRBJ2-2; d_gene: NA; CDR3aa: CASSLGQGTGELFF; CDR3nt: TGCGCCAGCAGCTTGGGTCAGGGCACCGGGGAGCTGTTTTTT
v_gene: TRBV6-5; abundance: many; j_gene: TRBJ2-5; d_gene: NA; CDR3aa: CASSFRLGGQETQYF; CDR3nt: TGTGCCAGCAGTTTCCGGCTAGGGGGCCAAGAGACCCAGTACTTC
v_gene: TRBV28; abundance: NA; j_gene: TRBJ1-4; d_gene: NA; CDR3aa: CASVSVNEKLFF; CDR3nt: TGTGCCTCGGTTTCAGTTAATGAAAAACTGTTTTTT
v_gene: TRBV20-1; abundance: many; j_gene: TRBJ2-3; d_gene: NA; CDR3aa: CSVLRDTDTQYF; CDR3nt: TGCAGTGTGTTACGCGACACAGATACGCAGTATTTT
v_gene: TRBV5-1; abundance: many; j_gene: TRBJ2-3; d_gene: NA; CDR3aa: CASSSGGRADTQYF; CDR3nt: TGCGCCAGCAGCTCGGGGGGCAGGGCAGATACGCAGTATTTT
v_gene: TRBV10-3; abundance: NA; j_gene: TRBJ2-7; d_gene: NA; CDR3aa: CAISESRRGTREQYF; CDR3nt: TGTGCCATCAGTGAGTCGAGGAGAGGGACTCGCGAGCAGTACTTC
v_gene: TRBV12-5; abundance: NA; j_gene: TRBJ1-5; d_gene: NA; CDR3aa: CATGRRGDSRYQPQHF; CDR3nt: TGTGCTACCGGCCGAAGGGGGGACTCGCGGTATCAGCCCCAGCATTTT
v_gene: TRBV19; abundance: few; j_gene: TRBJ2-2; d_gene: NA; CDR3aa: CASSMPPGELFF; CDR3nt: TGTGCCAGTAGTATGCCTCCCGGGGAGCTGTTTTTT
v_gene: TRBV6-1; abundance: NA; j_gene: TRBJ2-2; d_gene: NA; CDR3aa: CASSEFPWTPRNTGELFF; CDR3nt: TGTGCCAGCAGTGAATTCCCCTGGACTCCTAGGAACACCGGGGAGCTGTTTTTT
v_gene: TRBV29-1; abundance: many; j_gene: TRBJ2-1; d_gene: NA; CDR3aa: CSAERGYVTNEQFF; CDR3nt: TGCAGCGCTGAGAGAGGGTACGTGACTAATGAGCAGTTCTTC
v_gene: TRBV7-5; abundance: many; j_gene: TRBJ1-2; d_gene: NA; CDR3aa: CISVSEAWDVFYGYTF; CDR3nt: NA
v_gene: TRBV20-1; abundance: few; j_gene: TRBJ2-7; d_gene: NA; CDR3aa: CSASRPAPYEQYF; CDR3nt: TGCAGTGCTAGTCGGCCTGCCCCTTACGAGCAGTACTTC
v_gene: TRBV3-1; abundance: many; j_gene: TRBJ1-5; d_gene: NA; CDR3aa: CASSQDLQENQPQHF; CDR3nt: TGTGCCAGCAGCCAAGACCTCCAGGAGAATCAGCCCCAGCATTTT
v_gene: TRBV5-6; abundance: many; j_gene: TRBJ1-2; d_gene: NA; CDR3aa: CASSWTTPNYGYTF; CDR3nt: TGTGCCAGCAGTTGGACTACTCCTAACTATGGCTACACCTTC
v_gene: TRBV5-1; abundance: many; j_gene: TRBJ2-7; d_gene: TRBD1; CDR3aa: CASSWTGVDYEQYF; CDR3nt: TGCGCCAGCAGCTGGACAGGGGTTGACTACGAGCAGTACTTC
v_gene: TRBV7-2; abundance: NA; j_gene: TRBJ2-7; d_gene: NA; CDR3aa: CASSSGTPHSYEQYF; CDR3nt: TGTGCCAGCAGCTCCGGGACACCGCACTCCTACGAGCAGTACTTC
v_gene: TRBV5-1; abundance: many; j_gene: TRBJ1-1; d_gene: NA; CDR3aa: CASSPGGGNTEAFF; CDR3nt: TGCGCCAGCAGCCCCGGAGGAGGAAACACTGAAGCTTTCTTT
v_gene: TRBV11-2; abundance: NA; j_gene: TRBJ1-5; d_gene: NA; CDR3aa: CASTLREQGPHSNQPQHF; CDR3nt: TGTGCCAGCACCCTAAGAGAGCAGGGCCCTCATAGCAATCAGCCCCAGCATTTT
v_gene: TRBV20-1; abundance: many; j_gene: TRBJ2-3; d_gene: TRBD2; CDR3aa: CSASASGGVTDTQYF; CDR3nt: TGCAGTGCTAGTGCTAGCGGGGGCGTAACAGATACGCAGTATTTT
v_gene: TRBV10-3; abundance: many; j_gene: TRBJ2-2; d_gene: TRBD2; CDR3aa: CAISDSGTPAGELFF; CDR3nt: TGTGCCATCAGTGATAGCGGGACGCCCGCCGGGGAGCTGTTCTTT
v_gene: TRBV3-1; abundance: many; j_gene: TRBJ2-3; d_gene: TRBD2; CDR3aa: CASSQAGGRYTDTQYF; CDR3nt: TGTGCCAGCAGCCAAGCGGGGGGACGCTACACAGATACGCAGTATTTT
v_gene: TRBV5-1; abundance: many; j_gene: TRBJ2-7; d_gene: NA; CDR3aa: CASSLVTGNNEQYF; CDR3nt: TGCGCCAGCAGCTTGGTAACGGGTAACAACGAGCAGTACTTC
v_gene: TRBV6-1; abundance: few; j_gene: TRBJ2-2; d_gene: NA; CDR3aa: CASSAPGQMNTGELFF; CDR3nt: TGTGCCAGCAGTGCCCCGGGACAAATGAACACCGGGGAGCTGTTTTTT
v_gene: TRBV3-1; abundance: NA; j_gene: TRBJ2-5; d_gene: TRBD1; CDR3aa: CATSRRQGAADQETQYF; CDR3nt: TGTGCCACCTCCCGTCGACAGGGTGCGGCGGACCAAGAGACCCAGTACTTC
v_gene: TRBV28; abundance: many; j_gene: TRBJ2-1; d_gene: NA; CDR3aa: CASSLPVGPYNEQFF; CDR3nt: TGTGCCAGCAGCCTTCCTGTGGGACCTTACAATGAGCAGTTCTTC
v_gene: TRBV12-3/TRBV12-4; abundance: many; j_gene: TRBJ2-7; d_gene: NA; CDR3aa: CASSQRQAYEQYF; CDR3nt: TGTGCCAGCAGCCAACGACAGGCCTACGAGCAGTACTTC
v_gene: TRBV30; abundance: many; j_gene: TRBJ2-6; d_gene: TRBD1; CDR3aa: CAWSPRTGRPGANVLTF; CDR3nt: TGTGCCTGGAGTCCTCGGACAGGGAGACCTGGGGCCAACGTCCTGACTTTC
v_gene: TRBV10-3; abundance: many; j_gene: TRBJ2-7; d_gene: TRBD2; CDR3aa: CAIREPGLAKYEQYF; CDR3nt: TGTGCCATCAGAGAACCGGGACTAGCGAAATACGAGCAGTACTTC
v_gene: TRBV5-1; abundance: many; j_gene: TRBJ2-2; d_gene: TRBD1; CDR3aa: CASRGQAKTGELFF; CDR3nt: TGCGCCAGCAGGGGACAGGCAAAGACCGGGGAGCTGTTTTTT
v_gene: TRBV29-1; abundance: many; j_gene: TRBJ2-7; d_gene: NA; CDR3aa: CSVERQTPYEQYF; CDR3nt: TGCAGCGTTGAACGGCAGACTCCCTACGAGCAGTACTTC
v_gene: TRBV7-9; abundance: few; j_gene: TRBJ1-1; d_gene: TRBD1; CDR3aa: CASSFDRAPEAFF; CDR3nt: TGTGCCAGCAGCTTTGACAGGGCGCCTGAAGCTTTCTTT